This T cell receptor (beta chain) was sequenced in a study of Graves' ophthalmopathy and Graves' hyperthyroidism. For repertoire sequencing, the TCR beta CDR3 regions were amplified from RNA transcripts. Investigators did first-round RT-PCR with HTBI primers, then second-round multiplex PCR. TCRdb re-derived calls from the multiplex PCR reads in MiXCR, one entry per CDR3 protein. Here the sample spans 560,000 or so distinct CDR3 sequences, 35% to 40% being singletons. Regarding the study as a whole: The model reached roughly 70% sensitivity and around 72% specificity for predicting ophthalmopathy progression. The majority of expanded thyroid clonotypes above 0.001 frequency also occurred in blood.

This clonotype has more than one count but fewer than ten. Its antigen is as yet unknown. This CDR3 region has 15 residues. Germline CDR1 reads SGDLS; CDR2 reads YYNGEE. With 0 bases removed from V and 0 bases from J, the gap between germline ends came to 9 bases. Aged 18 to 65, the patients with hyperthyroidism had under 2 months' duration and were newly diagnosed. Clinical symptoms and serum thyroxine were used for diagnosis; TRAb, thyroid ultrasound and orbital computed tomography were also relied on. The chain uses TRBV9 and TRBJ1-1; D is uncertain. Sequencing was carried out using peripheral blood or thyroid tissue (not recorded which). This TCR was sampled from an adult man with Graves' hyperthyroidism. For the CDR3, the DNA is TGTGCCAGCAGCGTAGGCGGACCCCTGAACACTGAAGCTTTCTTT. This sequence encodes CASSVGGPLNTEAFF.